Sequencing of this T cell receptor beta chain was carried out in a study of CD8+CD57+ T cells in acquired aplastic anemia (dated by TCRdb to between 2018 and 2020). About the full investigation: DNA extracted from sorted CD4+ and CD8+ cells had a mean of roughly 3.4 ug, with a range of 0.2 to 27.4 ug. A CD8+CD57+ expansion meant a frequency higher than the mean frequency seen in healthy subjects. Here is what the overall study found, with its caveats: Although 25 to 30 CD8+ CDR3 sequences were shared by patients and controls, these sequences appeared highly expressed in patients and within the immunodominant clones of patients. Patients and healthy controls showed no significant difference in CD8+ Simpson's diversity (P=0.060).

The CDR1 and CDR2 encoded by the germline V gene (reference sequence) are LNHNV and YYDKDF. The CDR3 spans 14 residues, from the cysteine through the phenylalanine. The read is trimmed to its CDR3 DNA, 42 bases read in frame from base 1. Regarding this clonotype: This receptor's antigen is unknown. The junction departs from germline at one end; a sequencing error may be responsible.

The patients picked for sequencing were ones in whom flow cytometry had shown an expansion of CD8+CD57+ cells. Every patient had a diagnosis of severe acquired aplastic anemia based on International Study of Aplastic Anemia and Agranulocytosis and Camitta criteria. No therapy had been received by the patients at the time of blood sampling. In this study, sorted CD4+ and CD8+ T cells from the blood of healthy subjects and of severe aplastic anemia patients had their TCR repertoires deep-sequenced. Patients were enrolled in the USA under clinicaltrials.gov protocols 00001620, 01623167, 00001397, 00071045, 00081523 and 00961064. Ficoll-Paque density gradient centrifugation was used to isolate peripheral blood mononuclear cells. Before DNA was extracted, CD4+ and CD8+ T cells were sorted using either FACS or magnetic beads. Profiling of TCR beta VDJ combinations and CDR3 sequences used genomic DNA as the template. An Illumina HiSeq 2000 was used for TCR repertoire sequencing. The paper's data handling went like this. Repertoire assessment relied on Simpson's diversity index, CDR3 size and DJ length profiles, and TRBV/TRBJ rearrangement plots. The immunodominant clone was defined as the most abundant DNA sequence in deep sequencing data. CDR3 amino acid sequences were screened for sharing across subjects and compared with published repertoires and the VDJdb database. The public reads were reanalyzed by TCRdb: fastp trimming at Q25, MiXCR alignment, in-frame beta chains only. Rows with a matching CDR3 protein are joined into one entry that keeps the most common DNA and genes. TCRdb's processing, not the authors', yielded these V and J calls. Counted in this sample were hundreds of thousands of distinct CDR3 sequences; about a third of them appeared once. Of the sample, around 0.82% is held by the ten largest clones.

Sequenced input: sorted CD4+, CD8+, or CD8+CD57+ T cells (not recorded which) from PBMCs. The V and J segments used are TRBV15 and TRBJ2-7; no confident D gene assignment can be made. The source is a human donor with aplastic anemia. The CDR3 region: CATSRDLKCYKQYF. The DNA sequence follows: TGTGCCACCAGCAGAGATCTGAAATGCTACAAGCAGTACTTC.